This T cell receptor (beta chain) came from a study of cytomegalovirus exposure and HLA in healthy donors. Study background: An earlier analysis found 117 million unique TCR beta sequences from approximately 190 million T cells.

The PCR was carried out with 60 Vbeta primers and 13 Jbeta primers. The assay was immunoSEQ multiplex PCR, and TCRdb's table has in-frame clones only and misses some. The sample contains approximately 120,000 clones, around 73% of which appear only once. Trimming stripped 8 bases from V and 5 bases from J, with 15 bases between. Per germline, CDR1 MNHNS and CDR2 SASEGT. The CDR3 has 14 residues. The sequence was obtained from a middle-aged man in good health and CMV-seronegative. The chain links TRBV6-1 to TRBJ1-4; D possibly corresponds to TRBD1 (6 bases). Sequenced input: PBMCs. In DNA form, the CDR3 reads TGTGCCAGCGGGTACAGGGAGAAGAATGAAAAACTGTTTTTT. Protein sequence: CASGYREKNEKLFF.